The sequence of this T cell receptor (beta chain) was determined in a study of blood T cell repertoires in COVID-19. How the authors handled the data: Using reference gene primer amplification, nucleated cell counts were estimated. Only in-frame clones appear in the TCRdb table, and some are missing; sequencing was by immunoSEQ multiplex PCR. The V and J calls and the clone size are those of that table, but D and trimming were determined from the DNA. The sample carries about 220,000 clones, approximately 88% recorded once. Germline V gene sequence: CDR1 SQVTM, CDR2 ANQGSEA. Losses at the gene ends were 7 bases for V and 0 bases for J; bases not matched to a gene: 8. This CDR3 is built from 17 residues. The table lists this clone with a few counts.

This TCR was sampled from a woman between 40 and 50 years old with acute COVID-19. Sequencing was carried out using PBMCs or T cells enriched from blood (not recorded which). The V gene is TRBV29-1, the J gene TRBJ2-1, with TRBD2 matching 14 bases. The CDR3 loop is CSASGTSGGSSYNEQFF. CDR3 in DNA: TGCAGCGCTTCCGGGACTAGCGGGGGCAGCTCCTACAATGAGCAGTTCTTC.